These T cell receptor beta chains were read from a single sample in a study of blood T cell repertoires in COVID-19. The method was immunoSEQ multiplex PCR; TCRdb's version includes in-frame clones alone and lacks a portion of them. Of under 450,000 clones listed, 70% to 90% are singletons. Sequences were obtained from peripheral blood. These receptors all stem from a woman aged 60-75 years with COVID-19, enrolled during active disease. The CDR3 runs from the conserved cysteine through the conserved F or W. D genes are given only for firm matches. The size of a clone is reported for some rows only, either as once, few or many, or as a class for expanded clones.

J,size,D,length,V,DNA,CDR3
TRBJ1-1,.,TRBD1,16,TRBV15,TGTGCCACCAGCAGAGTCTCTATGACAGGGGACACTGAAGCTTTCTTT,CATSRVSMTGDTEAFF
TRBJ2-3,.,TRBD1,17,TRBV7-8,TGTGCCAGTTCCCCGGGACAGGGACCCACTAGCACAGATACGCAGTATTTT,CASSPGQGPTSTDTQYF
TRBJ1-1,.,.,15,TRBV19,TGTGCCAGTAGTATAGCGCCAGGAACGAACACTGAAGCTTTCTTT,CASSIAPGTNTEAFF
TRBJ2-3,once,.,12,TRBV7-9,TGTGCCAGCAGCTCTTCTAGCGATACGCAGTATTTT,CASSSSSDTQYF
TRBJ1-3,.,.,14,TRBV4-3,TGCGCCAGCAGCTCTACGCGGGAGGGAAACACCATATATTTT,CASSSTREGNTIYF
TRBJ2-4,.,TRBD1,16,TRBV2,TGTGCCAGCACCCGACAGGGAAAGGTAGCCAAAAACATTCAGTACTTC,CASTRQGKVAKNIQYF
TRBJ2-5,.,.,12,TRBV7-2,TGTGCCAGCAGCCTCCAGGGTGGGACCCAGTACTTC,CASSLQGGTQYF
TRBJ2-7,.,.,11,TRBV6-6,TGTGCCAGCAGTTACCAGGGCGAGCAGTACTTC,CASSYQGEQYF
TRBJ2-6,.,TRBD1,17,TRBV27,TGTGCCAGCAGTACTGGACAGGGACTCTCTGGGGCCAACGTCCTGACTTTC,CASSTGQGLSGANVLTF
TRBJ1-2,.,TRBD1,15,TRBV19,TGTGCCAGTGTCCTGGCAGGGGGAACCAACTATGGCTACACCTTC,CASVLAGGTNYGYTF
TRBJ2-7,once,.,15,TRBV5-1,TGCGCCAGCAGCCGAAGGGGGACCCAAGAAGGGGAGCAGTACTTC,CASSRRGTQEGEQYF
TRBJ1-2,.,.,14,TRBV3-1/TRBV3-2,TGTGCCAGCAGCCAAGATTGGGGGGACTATGGCTACACCTTC,CASSQDWGDYGYTF
TRBJ1-4,.,.,14,TRBV6-1,TGTGCCAGCAGTGAGACGGGTTTCGGTGAAAAACTGTTTTTT,CASSETGFGEKLFF
TRBJ1-3,.,.,15,TRBV19,TGTGCCAGTAGTAGAGGACTGTACTCTGGAAACACCATATATTTT,CASSRGLYSGNTIYF
TRBJ2-4,.,.,13,TRBV7-2,TGTGCCAGCAGTACTAGCTCCCCTTACATTCAGTACTTC,CASSTSSPYIQYF
TRBJ2-1,once,.,14,TRBV5-1,TGCGCCAGCAGCTTGGGGTCCGAGTACAATGAGCAGTTCTTC,CASSLGSEYNEQFF
TRBJ1-2,.,.,17,TRBV23-1,TGCGCCAGCAGTCAATGGGAGTTGGGGGGAAAGGACTATGGCTACACCTTC,CASSQWELGGKDYGYTF
TRBJ2-2,few,.,13,TRBV11-3,TGTGCCAGCAGCTTACGTAGTACCGGGGAGCTGTTTTTT,CASSLRSTGELFF
TRBJ2-3,.,TRBD1,18,TRBV4-1,TGCGCCAGCAGCCAAGCTTTCCTCGACAGGGCTAGCACAGATACGCAGTATTTT,CASSQAFLDRASTDTQYF
TRBJ2-5,.,.,15,TRBV5-1,TGCGCCAGCAGCTTCGATGCTACAGGGATCAAGACCCAGTACTTC,CASSFDATGIKTQYF
TRBJ2-3,once,TRBD2,17,TRBV4-1,TGCGCCAGCAGCCAAGAACGCGCGGGGGGGCCGGCAGATACGCAGTATTTT,CASSQERAGGPADTQYF
TRBJ2-7,.,.,13,TRBV28,TGTGCCAGCCTCACACCAGGTGTTAACGAGCAGTACTTC,CASLTPGVNEQYF
TRBJ2-5,.,.,14,TRBV3-1/TRBV3-2,TGTGCCAGCAGTCTTGGGGGGACGTTTGGGACCCAGTACTTC,CASSLGGTFGTQYF
TRBJ1-1,few,TRBD1,14,TRBV5-1,TGCGCCAGCAGCTCTGCAGGACAGGGAACTGAAGCTTTCTTT,CASSSAGQGTEAFF
TRBJ2-3,.,.,14,TRBV5-6,TGTGCCAGCAGGTTCGGGACTGACCAAGGTACGCAGTATTTT,CASRFGTDQGTQYF
TRBJ1-2,.,.,13,TRBV30,TGTGCCTGGAAAGGGGCTGGTATCTATGGCTACACCTTC,CAWKGAGIYGYTF
TRBJ2-4,.,TRBD2,18,TRBV7-9,TGTGCCAGCAGCTTAGGACTAGCGGGGGGACTATTTAAAAACATTCAGTACTTC,CASSLGLAGGLFKNIQYF
TRBJ1-5,.,.,15,TRBV19,TGTGCCAGTAGTATCCAAGGGGATAGCAATCAGCCCCAGCATTTT,CASSIQGDSNQPQHF
TRBJ1-4,few,.,11,TRBV12-3/TRBV12-4,TGTGCCAGCAGTGGGAGCGGAAAACTGTTTTTT,CASSGSGKLFF
TRBJ1-1,.,.,13,TRBV29-1,TGCAGCGTTGAGCGGCAGCTGAACACTGAAGCTTTCTTT,CSVERQLNTEAFF
TRBJ1-1,.,TRBD1,13,TRBV30,TGTGCCTGGGTAACAGGGGCGAACACTGAAGCTTTCTTT,CAWVTGANTEAFF
TRBJ1-4,.,TRBD1,14,TRBV7-2,TGTGCCAGCAGTTCCGACAGGGCGGATGAAAAACTGTTTTTT,CASSSDRADEKLFF
TRBJ2-1,.,.,16,TRBV6-1,TGTGCCAGCAGTGAAGCCTCCCCGAGCTCCTACAATGAGCAGTTCTTC,CASSEASPSSYNEQFF
TRBJ2-7,.,.,13,TRBV11-3,TGTGCCAGCAGCTTCGACCAGGGTAGCGAGCAGTACTTC,CASSFDQGSEQYF
TRBJ2-1,.,.,17,TRBV18,TGTGCCAGCTCCCCTCGTTCGGCGGGGGCGCCCTACAATGAGCAGTTCTTC,CASSPRSAGAPYNEQFF
TRBJ2-1,.,.,12,TRBV4-2,TGTGCCAGCAGTACTCAAAGGGGTGAGCAGTTCTTC,CASSTQRGEQFF
TRBJ2-2,.,.,15,TRBV27,TGTGCCAGCAGGCGGGACTTCACGAACACCGGGGAGCTGTTTTTT,CASRRDFTNTGELFF
TRBJ2-1,.,.,13,TRBV5-8,TGTGCCAGCAGCTTCCGACTTGACAATGAGCAGTTCTTC,CASSFRLDNEQFF
TRBJ2-1,.,TRBD2,15,TRBV19,TGTGCCAGTAGTTCCTGGACTAGCGGGGGGGCGAGGCGGTTCTTC,CASSSWTSGGARRFF
TRBJ1-2,.,.,13,TRBV12-3/TRBV12-4,TGTGCCAGCAGTATGGGCTGGCCCTATGGCTACACCTTC,CASSMGWPYGYTF
TRBJ1-1,.,.,14,TRBV18,TGTGCCAGCTCACCACCGAGTAGCGGACCTGAAGCTTTCTTT,CASSPPSSGPEAFF
TRBJ2-3,once,.,15,TRBV18,TGTGCCAGCTCACCAAGAACCTCGGGCACAGATACGCAGTATTTT,CASSPRTSGTDTQYF
TRBJ1-5,.,.,13,TRBV6-6,TGTGCCAGCAGCAGGGTGGGCAATCAGCCCCAGCATTTT,CASSRVGNQPQHF
TRBJ2-3,.,.,15,TRBV7-2,TGTGCCAGCAGCTCCGACAGGTCCAGCACAGATACGCAGTATTTT,CASSSDRSSTDTQYF
TRBJ2-1,few,.,13,TRBV28,TGTGCCAGTCGGGGAGTAAACCGGAATGAGCAGTTCTTC,CASRGVNRNEQFF
TRBJ1-2,.,TRBD1,14,TRBV9,TGTGCCAGCAGCGTAGGCGGACAGGGTTCGGGCTACACCTTC,CASSVGGQGSGYTF
TRBJ2-1,.,.,14,TRBV4-3,TGCGCCAGCAGCAAAGGTGAGACAAACAATGAGCAGTTCTTC,CASSKGETNNEQFF
TRBJ1-4,.,.,13,TRBV4-1,TGCGCCAGCAGCCAACCTTCTAATGAAAAACTGTTTTTT,CASSQPSNEKLFF
TRBJ2-7,once,TRBD1,13,TRBV2,TGTGCCATGTCCCGGGACAGGGGCCACGAGCAGTACTTC,CAMSRDRGHEQYF
TRBJ1-1,.,TRBD1,13,TRBV7-2,TGTGCCAGCAGGGGACAGGGAGACACTGAAGCTTTCTTT,CASRGQGDTEAFF
TRBJ1-1,.,.,15,TRBV25-1,TGTGCCAGCAGTCGGGCGGACAGAGGGAACACTGAAGCTTTCTTT,CASSRADRGNTEAFF
TRBJ1-2,few,TRBD1,13,TRBV19,TGTGCCAGTAGTACCTGGGGACAGGGCTACTACACCTTC,CASSTWGQGYYTF
TRBJ1-2,.,.,13,TRBV18,TGTGCCAGCTCACCAAGGGAACAGGGAGGCTACACCTTC,CASSPREQGGYTF
TRBJ1-4,.,.,15,TRBV4-3,TGCGCCAGCAGCCAAGATTCAGGTTATAGGGAAAAACTGTTTTTT,CASSQDSGYREKLFF
TRBJ2-7,.,TRBD1,14,TRBV6-5,TGTGCCAGCAGACGAGGACAGGGCCTCTACGAGCAGTACTTC,CASRRGQGLYEQYF
TRBJ2-5,.,.,15,TRBV5-1,TGCGCCAGCACCTGGGAGGGGGGAGTCCAAGAGACCCAGTACTTC,CASTWEGGVQETQYF